This T cell receptor beta chain was identified in a study of T cell responses to AZD1222 COVID-19 vaccine. Study results and limitations: The study reported that nearly half of spike-specific TCRs target unmutated variant regions.

Libraries were prepared by immunoSEQ multiplex PCR; TCRdb keeps only in-frame clonotypes and omits some of them. The sample has 140,000 to 150,000 clones, about 89% seen once. Note on this clone: Its antigen is as yet unknown.

Trimming cost V 0 bases and J 3 bases; bases outside gene matches: 7. The length of the CDR3 is 18 residues. CDR1 and CDR2 from the germline V gene are MGHRA and YSYEKL. This specimen consisted of peripheral blood, obtained on day 0 of MenACWY control vaccination. This clonotype originated in an adult in good health. This chain connects TRBV4-1 to TRBJ2-1, with 11 positions matching TRBD2. The CDR3 is CASSQDPPSGGIYNEQFF. DNA for the CDR3: TGCGCCAGCAGCCAAGATCCCCCTAGCGGGGGGATCTACAATGAGCAGTTCTTC.